Presented here are 25 T cell receptor beta chains from one specimen sequenced in a study of T cells in localized non-small cell lung cancer. The data were produced by immunoSEQ multiplex PCR, yet TCRdb's version contains in-frame clones alone and is incomplete. The table shows 65,000 or so clones, with roughly 79% occurring only once. The material was PBMCs, obtained before any cancer treatment. The receptors originated from a man aged 40 to 70 with stage II lung adenocarcinoma.

This chain connects TRBV6-1 to TRBJ1-1, with 7 nucleotides matching TRBD1. This CDR3 is 14 amino acids long. The junction had 8 bases not matched to a gene; V was cut back by 4 bases and J by 6 bases. The germline gives CDR1 MNHNS, CDR2 SASEGT. DNA of the CDR3: TGTGCCAGCAGTGTCCCAAACAGGGGCGCTGAAGCTTTCTTT. Translation gives CASSVPNRGAEAFF.

This clone was counted ten times or more. J is TRBJ2-1 and V is TRBV19, with D perhaps TRBD2 (6 bases). CDR3 length: 16 amino acids. Germline CDR1 and CDR2: LNHDA and SQIVND (reference sequence). The V end lost 7 bases, the J end lost 0 bases, and 16 bases lay between the germline ends. Written as DNA, the CDR3 is TGTGCCAGTAAGGCGGGATCTTTTGGCTCCTACAATGAGCAGTTCTTC. This translates into CASKAGSFGSYNEQFF.

The CDR3 DNA reads as TGTGCCAGCAGCTTAGATGGGGGGCGGAACACTGAAGCTTTCTTT. It specifies CASSLDGGRNTEAFF. The V call is TRBV11-2, the J call TRBJ1-1, with a weak D call TRBD1 (6 bases). CDR3 size: 15 residues. Trimming stripped 0 bases from V and 1 base from J, with 9 bases between. In germline, CDR1 is SGHAT, CDR2 FQNNGV.

This chain uses TRBV5-1 with TRBJ2-3; 13 bases map to TRBD2. The CDR3 contains 17 residues. CDR1 and CDR2 from the germline V gene are SGHRS and YFSETQ. After removal of 4 bases from V and 3 bases from J, the junction contained 8 bases not matched to a gene. In DNA, the CDR3 is TGCGCCAGCAGCCTAACACTGACTAGCGGGAGGACAGATACGCAGTATTTT. Its protein product is CASSLTLTSGRTDTQYF.

The chain uses TRBV27 and TRBJ2-3; D gene unclear. Per the germline V gene, CDR1 is MNHEY and CDR2 is SMNVEV (reference sequence). Trimming cost V 0 bases and J 4 bases, with 2 bases left between them. The CDR3 spans 12 residues. CDR3 sequence reads: CASSLSPDTQYF. DNA of the CDR3: TGTGCCAGCAGTTTATCGCCAGATACGCAGTATTTT.

The table lists this clone with a few counts. The chain employs TRBV5-1 and TRBJ2-2; D perhaps matches TRBD2 (5 bases). Germline loops: CDR1 SGHRS, CDR2 YFSETQ. The V gene lost 0 bases and the J gene lost 6 bases, with 12 bases spanning the gap. There are 15 residues in the CDR3. The CDR3 protein is CASSLGLLAAGELFF. The DNA for the CDR3 is TGCGCCAGCAGCTTGGGACTCCTAGCCGCCGGGGAGCTGTTTTTT.

The chain employs TRBV11-3 and TRBJ2-7; TRBD1 might be the D (5 bases). The CDR3 is made up of 13 amino acids. The V end was cut by 1 base, the J end by 7 bases, with 11 bases between. The V gene's germline CDR1 is SGHNT and CDR2 YENEEA. The CDR3 DNA reads TGTGCCAGCAGCTTAGCCAGGGCGCGGGAGCAGTACTTC. Protein: CASSLARAREQYF.

The rearrangement uses TRBV7-2 and TRBJ2-2; D is unresolved. Trimming cost V 5 bases and J 1 base, with 8 bases left between them. The germline V gene encodes CDR1 SGHTA and CDR2 FQGNSA. The CDR3 totals 14 residues. CDR3 coding DNA: TGTGCCAGCAGCCCCACCTGGAACACCGGGGAGCTGTTTTTT. This translates into CASSPTWNTGELFF.

The chain uses TRBV5-5 and TRBJ1-3; 10 bases are shared with TRBD1. The CDR3 contains 14 residues. Germline values: CDR1 SGHKS, CDR2 YYEKEE (reference sequence). V lost 4 bases, J lost 3 bases, and 1 base stayed unmatched. The CDR3 region has the DNA TGTGCCAGCAGCCGGGACAGGGGTGGAAACACCATATATTTT. Its translation: CASSRDRGGNTIYF.

The DNA for the CDR3 is TGTGCCAGCAGCTTACGCGGGGGACTAGCGGGCAATGAGCAGTTCTTC. It codes for CASSLRGGLAGNEQFF. The chain links TRBV11-3 to TRBJ2-1; 12 positions match TRBD2. Germline CDR1 and CDR2: SGHNT and YENEEA. Trimming cost V 2 bases and J 6 bases; bases outside gene matches: 5. The CDR3 spans 16 residues.

CDR3 bases: TGTGCCAGCAGCCAAGATTGGGTTTCCTACAATGAGCAGTTCTTC. It specifies CASSQDWVSYNEQFF. The chain couples TRBV4-2 to TRBJ2-1; D gene uncertain. The length of the CDR3 is 15 residues. Trimming left V 0 bases short and J 1 base short, with 7 bases between. Per the germline V gene, CDR1 is LGHNA and CDR2 is YNFKEQ.

The chain uses TRBV30 and TRBJ2-1; unclear D gene. Between the trimmed V and J ends, which lost 4 bases and 7 bases, there was a span of 8 bases. Germline-derived CDR1 and CDR2 are GTSNPN and SVGIG (reference sequence). The CDR3 contains 11 residues. The CDR3 DNA reads TGTGCCTGGAAGGCCGCTAATGAGCAGTTCTTC. Translation gives CAWKAANEQFF.

The chain is built from TRBV7-6 and TRBJ2-3; 9 bases are a match to TRBD2. The CDR3 loop spans 15 amino acids. Germline CDR1 is SGHVS and CDR2 is FNYEAQ. J gave up 4 bases and V 5 bases, and 7 bases lay outside the gene matches. The CDR3 sequence: CASSLSSGSPDTQYF. For the CDR3, the DNA is TGTGCCAGCAGCCTGAGTAGCGGGAGTCCAGATACGCAGTATTTT.

CDR3 nucleotides: TGTGCCAGCAGTTACTCGAGCTGGGGTGAGCAGTTCTTC. It encodes CASSYSSWGEQFF. The rearrangement joins TRBV6-5 to TRBJ2-1, with no clear D. Trimming removed 0 bases from V and 9 bases from J, with 9 bases in between. Looked up from germline, CDR1 is MNHEY and CDR2 is SVGAGI. The CDR3 sequence is 13 residues long.

This clone was seen a few times. The V gene is TRBV5-1, the J gene TRBJ1-5, with D hard to call. Trimming pared 6 bases from V and 3 bases from J, leaving 10 bases between. The CDR3 runs 13 residues. The V gene's germline CDR1 is SGHRS and CDR2 YFSETQ. CDR3 sequence (DNA): TGCGCCAGCATGGCAGGCCCCAATCAGCCCCAGCATTTT. Translated: CASMAGPNQPQHF.

The rearrangement joins TRBV6-5 to TRBJ1-2; D possibly corresponds to TRBD1 (6 bases). CDR1 is MNHEY and CDR2 is SVGAGI in the germline V gene. The V gene lost 6 bases and the J gene lost 14 bases, with 22 bases spanning the gap. The CDR3 runs to 13 residues. The CDR3 nucleotides read TGTGCCAGCAGAACATCCCCTGGGGGCTATGAAACCTTC. This codes for CASRTSPGGYETF.

This chain joins TRBV19 and TRBJ1-2; unclear D gene. The V gene's germline CDR1 is LNHDA and CDR2 SQIVND (reference sequence). Trimming stripped 1 base from V and 3 bases from J, with 9 bases between. The CDR3 has 14 residues. DNA for the CDR3: TGTGCCAGTAGTATAGTAGGACCGGACTATGGCTACACCTTC. Its translation is CASSIVGPDYGYTF.

The V call is TRBV29-1, the J call TRBJ2-4; 10 bases are a match to TRBD2. This CDR3 region has 14 residues. Looked up from germline, CDR1 is SQVTM and CDR2 is ANQGSEA. V was pared by 4 bases and J by 9 bases, with 9 bases of the junction left unmatched. The CDR3: CSVGGASSGGIQYF. The CDR3 nucleotides are TGCAGCGTTGGGGGCGCGTCTAGCGGGGGCATTCAGTACTTC.

This clone was found once. The chain carries TRBV27 and TRBJ1-1, with unresolved D. The CDR3 is 14 amino acids. Trimming took 5 bases from V and 1 from J, leaving 11 bases between them. Germline V gene data show CDR1 as MNHEY and CDR2 as SMNVEV (reference sequence). The CDR3 DNA sequence: TGTGCCAGCAGTACCGGAATGGGGAACACTGAAGCTTTCTTT. This codes for CASSTGMGNTEAFF.

The genes are TRBV5-1 and TRBJ2-5; possibly TRBD1 for D (6 bases). V was shortened by 0 bases and J by 5 bases, with 11 bases between the two germline ends. Per the germline V gene, CDR1 is SGHRS and CDR2 is YFSETQ. CDR3 length equals 14 residues. CDR3 protein: CASSLEGGRETQYF. CDR3 nucleotides: TGCGCCAGCAGCTTGGAAGGGGGACGGGAGACCCAGTACTTC. The full variable domain, in which reference TRBV5-1 and TRBJ2-5 provide the parts outside the CDR3, is KAGVTQTPRYLIKTRGQQVTLSCSPISGHRSVSWYQQTPGQGLQFLFEYFSETQRNKGNFPGRFSGRQFSNSRSEMNVSTLELGDSALYLCASSLEGGRETQYFGPGTRLLVL.

This chain connects TRBV19 to TRBJ1-1, with TRBD1 identical over 10 bases. With V trimmed by 4 bases and J by 5 bases, 10 bases remained unmatched. Per the germline V gene, CDR1 is LNHDA and CDR2 is SQIVND (reference sequence). The CDR3 totals 16 residues. CDR3 sequence reads: CASSRILTGGWTEAFF. CDR3 coding DNA: TGTGCCAGTAGTAGAATCTTGACAGGGGGCTGGACTGAAGCTTTCTTT.

The table lists this clone with a count of one. The chain uses TRBV12-5 and TRBJ2-2, with D unresolved. Trimming cost V 2 bases and J 0 bases, with 4 bases left between them. Germline V gene data show CDR1 as LGHNT and CDR2 as FRNRAP. The CDR3 runs 14 residues. Here the CDR3 reads CASGLFPNTGELFF. The CDR3 nucleotides read TGTGCTAGTGGTTTGTTTCCGAACACCGGGGAGCTGTTTTTT.

The chain recombines TRBV5-1 with TRBJ2-5; TRBD2 matches 11 bases. Germline lookup yields CDR1 SGHRS and CDR2 YFSETQ. The CDR3 runs to 16 residues. V was clipped by 1 base and J by 4 bases; unmatched bases: 6. CDR3 in amino acids: CASSLMIAGGGETQYF. The CDR3 DNA reads as TGCGCCAGCAGCTTGATGATAGCGGGAGGGGGAGAGACCCAGTACTTC.

The rearrangement links TRBV7-3 to TRBJ2-1, with D hard to call. The CDR3 spans 17 residues. V lost 5 bases to trimming and J lost 0 bases, with 17 bases between them. Per the germline V gene, CDR1 is SGHTA and CDR2 is FQGTGA. The CDR3 DNA follows: TGTGCCAGCAGCGTATCCGGACCCCTCAGCTCCTACAATGAGCAGTTCTTC. It is translated as CASSVSGPLSSYNEQFF.

The chain recombines TRBV5-4 with TRBJ2-5; 13 nucleotides match TRBD2. CDR1 is SGHNT and CDR2 is YYREEE in the germline V gene (reference sequence). The junction had 8 bases not matched to a gene; V was cut back by 4 bases and J by 5 bases. The CDR3 runs 16 residues. Here the CDR3 DNA reads TGTGCCAGCAGCCCCCGGACTAGCGGGAGTAGGGAGACCCAGTACTTC. Translated: CASSPRTSGSRETQYF.